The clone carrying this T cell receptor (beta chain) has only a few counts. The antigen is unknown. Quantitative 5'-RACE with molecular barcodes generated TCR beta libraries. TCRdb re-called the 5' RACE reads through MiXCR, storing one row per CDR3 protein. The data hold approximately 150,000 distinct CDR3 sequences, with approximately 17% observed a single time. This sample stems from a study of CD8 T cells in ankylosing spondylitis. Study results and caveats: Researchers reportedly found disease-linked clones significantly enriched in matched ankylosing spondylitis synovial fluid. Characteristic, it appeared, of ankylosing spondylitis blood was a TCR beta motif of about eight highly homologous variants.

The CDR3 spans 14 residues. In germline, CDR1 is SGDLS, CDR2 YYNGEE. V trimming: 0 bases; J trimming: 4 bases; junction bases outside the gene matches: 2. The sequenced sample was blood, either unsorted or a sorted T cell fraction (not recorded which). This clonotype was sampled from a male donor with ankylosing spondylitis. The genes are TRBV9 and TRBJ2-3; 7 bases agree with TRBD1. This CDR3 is CASSVGQGPDTQYF. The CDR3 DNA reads TGTGCCAGCAGCGTAGGACAGGGCCCAGATACGCAGTATTTT.